Following are 12 T cell receptor beta chains from one sample sequenced in a study of shared clonotypes between healthy human individuals. Generated by immunoSEQ multiplex PCR, the TCRdb table keeps only in-frame clones and is missing some. The repertoire has 300,000 to 400,000 clones, over 75% of them found once; the top ten carry 15% to 20%. Sample: memory CD8+ T cells sorted from blood. Documented subset: CD45RO+ cells pooled with CCR7-negative TemRA cells. The receptors originated from a man aged 18 to 35 in good health.

CDR3 residues: CASSHQGAAEAFF. Here the CDR3 DNA reads TGTGCCAGCAGTCACCAGGGTGCTGCTGAAGCTTTCTTT. The chain uses TRBV6-1 and TRBJ1-1; tentative D call: TRBD1 (5 bases). V lost 5 bases and J 6 bases, leaving 13 bases between the germline ends. The CDR3 is made up of 13 amino acids. CDR1 and CDR2 from the germline V gene are MNHNS and SASEGT.

The rearrangement links TRBV4-1 to TRBJ1-1; D perhaps matches TRBD1 (5 bases). The germline V and J ends were trimmed by 7 bases and 3 bases, with 24 bases remaining between them. In germline, CDR1 is MGHRA, CDR2 YSYEKL. The CDR3 length is 17 residues. The CDR3 protein is CASTPWRTPYGDTEAFF. CDR3 nucleotides: TGCGCCAGCACCCCATGGCGGACACCCTACGGGGACACTGAAGCTTTCTTT.

The V and J genes are TRBV9 and TRBJ1-4, with a tentative D call TRBD1 (6 bases). Trimming removed 1 base from V and 2 bases from J, with 9 bases in between. The CDR3 has 15 residues. CDR1 is SGDLS and CDR2 is YYNGEE in the germline V gene. The CDR3 loop reads CASSVQGNTNEKLFF. The CDR3 DNA sequence: TGTGCCAGCAGCGTACAGGGGAACACTAATGAAAAACTGTTTTTT.

The chain joins TRBV7-9 to TRBJ2-3; 12 positions agree with TRBD2. There are 16 residues in the CDR3. Germline CDR1 and CDR2: SEHNR and FQNEAQ (reference sequence). The V and J ends lost 5 bases and 5 bases, in that order; junction bases with no gene match: 8. The CDR3: CASSQRLAGVEDTQYF. The CDR3 DNA reads as TGTGCCAGCAGCCAAAGACTAGCGGGAGTGGAAGATACGCAGTATTTT. Supplemented by reference TRBV7-9 and TRBJ2-3, the full variable domain reads DTGVSQNPRHKITKRGQNVTFRCDPISEHNRLYWYRQTLGQGPEFLTYFQNEAQLEKSRLLSDRFSAERPKGSFSTLEIQRTEQGDSAMYLCASSQRLAGVEDTQYFGPGTRLTVL.

The J gene is TRBJ2-1, the V gene TRBV6-5, with no clear D. The CDR3 extends over 16 amino acids. V shed 0 bases and J shed 0 bases, with 9 bases lying between them. Germline values: CDR1 MNHEY, CDR2 SVGAGI. CDR3 in DNA: TGTGCCAGCAGTTACTCACTACAGAGCTCCTACAATGAGCAGTTCTTC. Translated: CASSYSLQSSYNEQFF.

As to this clone: The junction departs from germline at one end; a sequencing error may be responsible. The CDR3 loop is CARSVGGYGYTF. The CDR3 bases are TGTGCCAGAAGTGTTGGGGGTTACGGCTACACCTTC. V is TRBV2 and J is TRBJ1-2; D is perhaps TRBD1 (5 bases). This CDR3 is 12 amino acids long. CDR1 and CDR2 (germline): SNHLY, FYNNEI.

In the case of this clone: The same CDR3 is also encoded by other DNA sequences in this sample. The V call is TRBV6-5, the J call TRBJ1-5, with D unresolved. The CDR3 spans 14 residues. Germline-derived CDR1 and CDR2 are MNHEY and SVGAGI. V dropped 0 bases and J dropped 2 bases, with 5 bases sitting between them. The DNA of the CDR3 is TGTGCCAGCAGTTACTCGGAGGGCAATCAGCCCCAGCATTTT. This translates into CASSYSEGNQPQHF.

The chain links TRBV28 to TRBJ2-5; 7 nucleotides match TRBD2. After removal of 5 bases from V and 0 bases from J, the junction contained 9 bases not matched to a gene. CDR3 length: 16 residues. Germline assignment: CDR1 MDHEN and CDR2 SYDVKM. This CDR3 is CASSLRDYPYQETQYF. The CDR3 coding sequence is TGTGCCAGCAGTCTCCGGGACTACCCGTACCAAGAGACCCAGTACTTC.

The chain recombines TRBV27 with TRBJ1-5, with 8 bases identical to TRBD1. Trimming at V came to 6 bases and at J to 5 bases, leaving 6 bases not matched to a gene. CDR3 size: 14 residues. From germline, CDR1 is MNHEY and CDR2 SMNVEV (reference sequence). CDR3 nucleotide sequence: TGTGCCAGCAGCGTGACAGGGGCGGATCAGCCCCAGCATTTT. Translating it yields CASSVTGADQPQHF.

This clone was counted once. The chain recombines TRBV4-3 with TRBJ2-1; maybe TRBD1 (6 bases). The CDR3 spans 15 residues. V was shortened by 0 bases and J by 6 bases, with 12 bases between the two germline ends. CDR1 and CDR2 from the germline V gene are LGHNA and YSLEER. CDR3 in amino acids: CASSQEKDRSNEQFF. CDR3 nucleotide sequence: TGCGCCAGCAGCCAAGAGAAAGACAGGTCCAATGAGCAGTTCTTC.

The rearrangement links TRBV4-1 to TRBJ2-5, with TRBD1 as a possible D gene (5 bases). The V gene's germline CDR1 is MGHRA and CDR2 YSYEKL. Trimming cost V 4 bases and J 2 bases, with 20 bases left between them. The CDR3 is made up of 17 amino acids. The CDR3 DNA is TGCGCCAGCAGCCCCGGAGTTTTAGGGGTGGGGCAAGAGACCCAGTACTTC. As protein: CASSPGVLGVGQETQYF.

The chain joins TRBV5-1 to TRBJ2-1; 7 bases match TRBD2. CDR1 is SGHRS and CDR2 is YFSETQ in the germline V gene. The CDR3 has 16 residues. V lost 2 bases, J lost 8 bases, and 13 bases stayed unmatched. As DNA, the CDR3 is TGCGCCAGCAGCTTCCCTTGGCGGGGGATGGTCGATGAGCAGTTCTTC. It yields the protein CASSFPWRGMVDEQFF.